This T cell receptor (beta chain) was sequenced for a study of technical replicates of blood from a few donors (dated by TCRdb to about 2017). In the germline V gene, CDR1 corresponds to SGHDN and CDR2 to FVKESK. The CDR3 runs 13 amino acids, cysteine and phenylalanine included. Kept here is only the CDR3 DNA, which spans 39 bases and is read in frame from base 1. The trim is 4 bases for V and 7 bases for J, with a gap of 13 bases between the germline ends. Library preparation used the immunoSEQ multiplex PCR assay. The table comes from immuneACCESS by way of TCRdb, which keeps in-frame sequences with V and J called. Part of the clones is missing from these tables; in studies checked, under half for an unresolved V gene and the rest for unknown reasons. The sample profile shows some 31,000 clones; 90% to 95% of them were found once. The top ten hold under 5% of the sample. This clone was observed a single time. Its antigen has not been determined. The input lacks base qualities; no much larger clone sits a single base away.

The rearrangement joined TRBV14 to TRBJ1-2; the D gene identity is not certain. This TCR was recovered from a human donor in good health. Some clones in this sample may be carry-over from other donors' samples. Sequenced material: PBMCs. The CDR3 amino acid sequence is: CASSRAERGGYTF. The nucleotides read TGTGCCAGCAGCCGAGCGGAGCGGGGTGGCTACACCTTC.